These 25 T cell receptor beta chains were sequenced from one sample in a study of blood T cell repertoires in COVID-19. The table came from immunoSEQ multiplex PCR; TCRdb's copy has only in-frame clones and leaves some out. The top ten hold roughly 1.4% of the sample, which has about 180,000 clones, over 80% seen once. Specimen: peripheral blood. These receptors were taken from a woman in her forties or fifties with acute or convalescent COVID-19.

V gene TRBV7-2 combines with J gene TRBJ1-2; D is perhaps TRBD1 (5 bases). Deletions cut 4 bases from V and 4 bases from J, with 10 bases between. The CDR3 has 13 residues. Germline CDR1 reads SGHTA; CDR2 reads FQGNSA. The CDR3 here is CASSYGGFYGYTF. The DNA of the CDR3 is TGTGCCAGCAGCTACGGGGGTTTCTATGGCTACACCTTC.

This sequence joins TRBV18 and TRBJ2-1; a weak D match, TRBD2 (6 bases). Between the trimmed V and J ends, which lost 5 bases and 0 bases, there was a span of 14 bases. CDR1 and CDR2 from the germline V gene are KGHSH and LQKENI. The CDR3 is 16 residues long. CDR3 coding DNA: TGTGCCAGCTCAACTAACCGGGACTTCTCCTACAATGAGCAGTTCTTC. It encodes CASSTNRDFSYNEQFF.

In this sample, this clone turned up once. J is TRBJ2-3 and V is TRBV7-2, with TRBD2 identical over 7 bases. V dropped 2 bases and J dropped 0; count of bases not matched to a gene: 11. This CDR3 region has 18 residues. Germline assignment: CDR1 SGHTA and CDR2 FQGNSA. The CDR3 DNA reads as TGTGCCAGCAGCTTAAGTCGGGGAGGGAGTACTAGCACAGATACGCAGTATTTT. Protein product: CASSLSRGGSTSTDTQYF.

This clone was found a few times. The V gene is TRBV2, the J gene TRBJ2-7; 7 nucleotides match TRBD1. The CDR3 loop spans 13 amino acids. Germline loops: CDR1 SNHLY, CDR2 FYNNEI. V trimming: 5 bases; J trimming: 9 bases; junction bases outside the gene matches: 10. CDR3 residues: CASSTRQGEAQYF. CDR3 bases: TGTGCCAGCAGTACCCGACAGGGTGAGGCGCAGTACTTC.

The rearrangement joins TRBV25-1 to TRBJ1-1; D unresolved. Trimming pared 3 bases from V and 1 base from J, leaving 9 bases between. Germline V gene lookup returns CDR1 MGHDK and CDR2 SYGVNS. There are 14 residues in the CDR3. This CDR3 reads CASSEFYGNTEAFF. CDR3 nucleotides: TGTGCCAGCAGTGAGTTTTACGGGAACACTGAAGCTTTCTTT.

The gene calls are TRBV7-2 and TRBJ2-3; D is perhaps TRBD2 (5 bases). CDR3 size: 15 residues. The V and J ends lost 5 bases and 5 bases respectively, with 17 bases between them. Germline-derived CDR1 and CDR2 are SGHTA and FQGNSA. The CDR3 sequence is CASSPGPAREDTQYF. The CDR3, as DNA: TGTGCCAGCAGCCCCGGGCCCGCGAGGGAAGATACGCAGTATTTT.

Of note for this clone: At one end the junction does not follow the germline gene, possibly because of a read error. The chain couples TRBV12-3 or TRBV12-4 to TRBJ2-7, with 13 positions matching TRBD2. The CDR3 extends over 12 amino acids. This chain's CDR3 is CASSYGTSGTDF. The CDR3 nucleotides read TGTGCCAGCAGTTACGGGACTAGCGGGACGGACTTC.

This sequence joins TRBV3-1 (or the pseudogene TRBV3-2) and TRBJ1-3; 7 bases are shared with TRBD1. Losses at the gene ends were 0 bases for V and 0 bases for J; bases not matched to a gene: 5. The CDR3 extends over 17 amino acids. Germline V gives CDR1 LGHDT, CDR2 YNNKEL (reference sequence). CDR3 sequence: CASSQDLTGLSGNTIYF. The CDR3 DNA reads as TGTGCCAGCAGCCAAGATCTGACAGGGCTCTCTGGAAACACCATATATTTT.

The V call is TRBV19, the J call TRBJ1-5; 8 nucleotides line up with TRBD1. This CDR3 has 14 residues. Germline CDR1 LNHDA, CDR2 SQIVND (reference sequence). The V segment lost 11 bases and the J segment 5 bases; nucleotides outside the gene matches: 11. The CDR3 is CACKPGTGDQPQHF. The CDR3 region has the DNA TGTGCCTGTAAACCCGGGACAGGAGATCAGCCCCAGCATTTT. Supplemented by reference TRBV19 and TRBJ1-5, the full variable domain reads DGGITQSPKYLFRKEGQNVTLSCEQNLNHDAMYWYRQDPGQGLRLIYYSQIVNDFQKGDIAEGYSVSREKKESFPLTVTSAQKNPTAFYLCACKPGTGDQPQHFGDGTRLSIL.

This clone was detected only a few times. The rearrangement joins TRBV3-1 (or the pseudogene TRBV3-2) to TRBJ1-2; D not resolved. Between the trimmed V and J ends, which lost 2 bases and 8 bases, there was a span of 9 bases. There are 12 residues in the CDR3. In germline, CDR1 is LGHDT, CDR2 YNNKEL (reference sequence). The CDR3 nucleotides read TGTGCCAGCAGCCAATCATCGGTGGGCTACACCTTC. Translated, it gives CASSQSSVGYTF.

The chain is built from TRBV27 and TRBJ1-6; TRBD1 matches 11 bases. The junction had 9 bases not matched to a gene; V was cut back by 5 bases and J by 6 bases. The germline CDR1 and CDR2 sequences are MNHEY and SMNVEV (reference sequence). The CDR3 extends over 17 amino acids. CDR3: CASSPGTGGMGNSPLHF. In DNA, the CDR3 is TGTGCCAGCAGTCCAGGGACAGGGGGAATGGGTAATTCACCCCTCCACTTT.

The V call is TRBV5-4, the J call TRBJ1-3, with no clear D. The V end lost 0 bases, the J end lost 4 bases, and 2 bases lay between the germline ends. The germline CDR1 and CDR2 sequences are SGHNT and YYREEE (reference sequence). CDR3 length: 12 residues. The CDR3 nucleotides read TGTGCCAGCAGCTTGGCGGGAAACACCATATATTTT. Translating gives CASSLAGNTIYF.

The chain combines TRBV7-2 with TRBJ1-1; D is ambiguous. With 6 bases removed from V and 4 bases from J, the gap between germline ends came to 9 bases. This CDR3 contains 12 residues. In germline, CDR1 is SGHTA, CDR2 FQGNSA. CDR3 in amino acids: CASRPYSTEAFF. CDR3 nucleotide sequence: TGTGCCAGCAGGCCTTACAGCACTGAAGCTTTCTTT.

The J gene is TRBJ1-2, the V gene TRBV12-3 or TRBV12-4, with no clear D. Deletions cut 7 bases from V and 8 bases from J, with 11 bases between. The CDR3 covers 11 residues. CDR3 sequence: CASKRAGGYTF. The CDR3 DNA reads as TGTGCCAGCAAGAGGGCGGGCGGCTACACCTTC.

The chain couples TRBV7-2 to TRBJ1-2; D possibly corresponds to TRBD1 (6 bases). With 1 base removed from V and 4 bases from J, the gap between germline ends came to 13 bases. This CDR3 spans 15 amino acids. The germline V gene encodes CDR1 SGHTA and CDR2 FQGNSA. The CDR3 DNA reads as TGTGCCAGCAGCTTAGGGCAGGGGCTCTTCTATGGCTACACCTTC. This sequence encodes CASSLGQGLFYGYTF.

The CDR3 sequence is CASSLVGRGLEQYF. The CDR3, as DNA: TGTGCCAGCAGCTTAGTTGGACGGGGACTCGAGCAGTACTTC. The chain employs TRBV7-9 and TRBJ2-7; D possibly corresponds to TRBD2 (6 bases). The CDR3 extends over 14 amino acids. Germline CDR1 reads SEHNR; CDR2 reads FQNEAQ (reference sequence). Trimming left V 1 base short and J 6 bases short, with 13 bases between.

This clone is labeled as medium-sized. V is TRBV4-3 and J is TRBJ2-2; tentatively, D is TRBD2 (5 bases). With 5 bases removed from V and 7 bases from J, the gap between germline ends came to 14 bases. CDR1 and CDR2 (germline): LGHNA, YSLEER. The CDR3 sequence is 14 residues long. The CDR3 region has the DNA TGCGCCAGCAGCTCTTCGGACTCGAACGGGGAGCTGTTTTTT. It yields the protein CASSSSDSNGELFF.

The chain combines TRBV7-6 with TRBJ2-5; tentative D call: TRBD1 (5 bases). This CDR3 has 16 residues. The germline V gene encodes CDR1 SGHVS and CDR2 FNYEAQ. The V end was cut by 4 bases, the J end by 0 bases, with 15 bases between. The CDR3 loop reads CASSSPQGANQETQYF. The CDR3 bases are TGTGCCAGCAGCTCTCCTCAAGGGGCCAACCAAGAGACCCAGTACTTC.

This chain's CDR3 is CASSPDRGVSGYTF. CDR3 in DNA: TGTGCCAGCTCACCCGACCGGGGGGTGAGTGGCTACACCTTC. The V and J genes are TRBV18 and TRBJ1-2, with D maybe TRBD1 (5 bases). CDR1 and CDR2 (germline): KGHSH, LQKENI. The CDR3 consists of 14 residues. Trimming stripped 3 bases from V and 7 bases from J, with 15 bases between. Filled out from reference TRBV18 and TRBJ1-2, the complete variable domain reads NAGVMQNPRHLVRRRGQEARLRCSPMKGHSHVYWYRQLPEEGLKFMVYLQKENIIDESGMPKERFSAEFPKEGPSILRIQQVVRGDSAAYFCASSPDRGVSGYTFGSGTRLTVV.

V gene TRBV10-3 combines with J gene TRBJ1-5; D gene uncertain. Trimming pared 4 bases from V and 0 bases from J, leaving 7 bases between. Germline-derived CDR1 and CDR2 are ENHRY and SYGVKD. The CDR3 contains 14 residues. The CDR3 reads CAISAGDSNQPQHF. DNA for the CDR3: TGTGCCATCAGTGCCGGGGATAGCAATCAGCCCCAGCATTTT.

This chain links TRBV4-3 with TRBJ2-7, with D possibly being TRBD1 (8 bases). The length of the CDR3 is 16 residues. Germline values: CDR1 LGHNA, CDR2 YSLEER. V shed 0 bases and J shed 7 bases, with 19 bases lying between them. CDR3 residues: CASSQEYPTGEGEQYF. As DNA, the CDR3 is TGCGCCAGCAGCCAAGAATACCCGACAGGGGAGGGAGAGCAGTACTTC.

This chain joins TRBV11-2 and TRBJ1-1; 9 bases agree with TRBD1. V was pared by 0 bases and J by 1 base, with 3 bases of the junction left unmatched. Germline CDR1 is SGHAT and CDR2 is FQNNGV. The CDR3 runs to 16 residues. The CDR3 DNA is TGTGCCAGCAGCTTAGAAGGGACAGGGTCGAACACTGAAGCTTTCTTT. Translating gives CASSLEGTGSNTEAFF.

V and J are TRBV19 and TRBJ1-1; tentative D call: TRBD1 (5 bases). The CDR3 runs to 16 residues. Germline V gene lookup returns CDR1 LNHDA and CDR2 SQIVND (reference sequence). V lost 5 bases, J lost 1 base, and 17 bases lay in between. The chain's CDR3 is CASSLIKGQWNTEAFF. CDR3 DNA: TGTGCCAGTAGTTTGATCAAGGGGCAATGGAACACTGAAGCTTTCTTT.

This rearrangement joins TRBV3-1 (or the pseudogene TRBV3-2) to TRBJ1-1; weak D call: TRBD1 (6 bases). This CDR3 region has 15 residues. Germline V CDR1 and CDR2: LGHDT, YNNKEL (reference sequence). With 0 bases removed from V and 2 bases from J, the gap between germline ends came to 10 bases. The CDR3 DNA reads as TGTGCCAGCAGCCAAGATAACAGGGCTAACACTGAAGCTTTCTTT. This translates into CASSQDNRANTEAFF.

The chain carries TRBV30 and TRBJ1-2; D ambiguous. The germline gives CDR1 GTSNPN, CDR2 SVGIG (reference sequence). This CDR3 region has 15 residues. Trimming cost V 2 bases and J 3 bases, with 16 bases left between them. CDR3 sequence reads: CAWSTPGRAHYGYTF. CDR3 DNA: TGTGCCTGGAGTACCCCGGGGAGGGCGCACTATGGCTACACCTTC.